The 5 T cell receptor beta chains below all came from one sample that was sequenced in a study of CD8 T cells in ankylosing spondylitis (dated by TCRdb to the late 2010s). Library preparation was by 5' RACE. Sequencer: Illumina HiSeq 2500. TCRdb reworked the public reads: Q25 trimming with fastp, MiXCR clone assembly, productive beta chains retained. CDR3 protein duplicates are merged, each entry listing the most common genes and DNA. Here the sample has 130,000 or so distinct CDR3 sequences; more than 6.5% occur a single time. The top ten clonotypes cover 9% to 15% of the sample. The specimen sequenced was blood, either unsorted or a sorted T cell fraction (not recorded which). The receptors were gathered from a male donor with ankylosing spondylitis or in good health (not recorded which).

This clonotype was observed many times. The chain carries TRBV7-2 and TRBJ2-5, with D unresolved. The CDR3 consists of 16 residues. Trimming left V 2 bases short and J 1 base short, with 14 bases between. CDR1 and CDR2 (germline): SGHTA, FQGNSA. The CDR3 region has the DNA TGTGCCAGCAGCTTAATTATGAGGAGTCCCCAAGAGACCCAGTACTTC. It encodes CASSLIMRSPQETQYF.

The table lists this clonotype with many counts. The chain's CDR3 is CASSYSPLLAGGYNEQFF. The DNA of the CDR3 is TGTGCCAGCAGTTACTCTCCTCTTCTAGCGGGGGGTTACAATGAGCAGTTCTTC. The V call is TRBV6-5, the J call TRBJ2-1, with TRBD2 matching over 11 bases. This CDR3 is built from 18 residues. J gave up 4 bases and V 0 bases, and 8 bases lay outside the gene matches. Germline V gene lookup returns CDR1 MNHEY and CDR2 SVGAGI.

In its sample, this clonotype was seen many times. The V gene is TRBV7-3, the J gene TRBJ2-1, with 8 bases matching TRBD2. Germline CDR1 reads SGHTA; CDR2 reads FQGTGA. The length of the CDR3 is 14 residues. V trimming: 11 bases; J trimming: 2 bases; junction bases outside the gene matches: 8. The CDR3: CASRAGGPYNEQFF. CDR3 coding DNA: TGTGCCTCGCGGGCGGGAGGCCCCTACAATGAGCAGTTCTTC.

The table lists this clonotype with many counts. This sequence joins TRBV5-1 and TRBJ2-1, with D unresolved. CDR3 length: 16 amino acids. The V gene lost 2 bases and the J gene lost 1 base, with 13 bases spanning the gap. CDR1 and CDR2 from the germline V gene are SGHRS and YFSETQ. The CDR3 DNA reads as TGCGCCAGCAGCTTAGCGCAGCAAGGTTCCTACAATGAGCAGTTCTTC. Translation: CASSLAQQGSYNEQFF.

This clonotype was found many times. The V and J genes are TRBV20-1 and TRBJ2-5, with D perhaps TRBD2 (6 bases). This CDR3 is 14 amino acids long. Trimming pared 0 bases from V and 5 bases from J, leaving 13 bases between. Germline CDR1 is DFQATT and CDR2 is SNEGSKA (reference sequence). The CDR3 loop is CSARDGRSGETQYF. CDR3 nucleotides: TGCAGTGCTAGAGACGGGAGATCCGGTGAGACCCAGTACTTC.